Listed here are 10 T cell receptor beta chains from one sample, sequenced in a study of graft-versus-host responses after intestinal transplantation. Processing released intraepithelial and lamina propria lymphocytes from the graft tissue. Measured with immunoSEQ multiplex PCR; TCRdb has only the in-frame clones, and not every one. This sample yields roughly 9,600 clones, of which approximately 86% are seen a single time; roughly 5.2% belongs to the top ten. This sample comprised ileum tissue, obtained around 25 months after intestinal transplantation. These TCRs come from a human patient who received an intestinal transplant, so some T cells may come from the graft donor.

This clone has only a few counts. The CDR3 sequence: CATSSGRAHTDTQYF. CDR3 sequence (DNA): TGTGCCACCAGCAGCGGGAGGGCCCACACAGATACGCAGTATTTT. The V gene is TRBV15, the J gene TRBJ2-3, with 8 bases lining up with TRBD2. Germline V CDR1 and CDR2: LNHNV, YYDKDF (reference sequence). The ends lost 3 bases at V and 2 bases at J; junction bases unmatched: 4. CDR3 length equals 15 residues.

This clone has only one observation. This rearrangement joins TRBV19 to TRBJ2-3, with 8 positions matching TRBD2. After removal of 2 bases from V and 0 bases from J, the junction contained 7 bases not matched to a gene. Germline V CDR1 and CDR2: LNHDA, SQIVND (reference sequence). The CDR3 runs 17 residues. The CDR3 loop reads CASSIRREAVSTDTQYF. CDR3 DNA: TGTGCCAGTAGTATAAGGCGGGAGGCCGTCAGCACAGATACGCAGTATTTT.

The CDR3 bases are TGTGCCAGCTCAGCAGGGGGTCGGTTGCCCCACTTT. This sequence encodes CASSAGGRLPHF. The chain combines TRBV18 with TRBJ1-6; TRBD1 matches 7 bases. The germline V gene has CDR1 KGHSH and CDR2 LQKENI. Losses at the gene ends were 5 bases for V and 18 bases for J; bases not matched to a gene: 10. The CDR3 extends over 12 amino acids.

The CDR3 DNA reads as TGCGCCAGCACTCTTGGACAGGGAGGCCACGAGCAGTACTTC. Translation: CASTLGQGGHEQYF. This chain joins TRBV10-2 and TRBJ2-7, with TRBD1 matching over 8 bases. J gave up 5 bases and V 7 bases, and 10 bases lay outside the gene matches. The CDR3 has 14 residues. Germline V CDR1 and CDR2: WSHSY, SAAADI.

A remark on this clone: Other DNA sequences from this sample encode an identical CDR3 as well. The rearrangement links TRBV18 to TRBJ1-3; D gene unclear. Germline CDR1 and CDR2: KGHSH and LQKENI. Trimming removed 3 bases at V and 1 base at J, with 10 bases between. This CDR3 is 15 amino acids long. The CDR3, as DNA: TGTGCCAGCTCACCGTCCTGGGGTTCTGGAAACACCATATATTTT. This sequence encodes CASSPSWGSGNTIYF.

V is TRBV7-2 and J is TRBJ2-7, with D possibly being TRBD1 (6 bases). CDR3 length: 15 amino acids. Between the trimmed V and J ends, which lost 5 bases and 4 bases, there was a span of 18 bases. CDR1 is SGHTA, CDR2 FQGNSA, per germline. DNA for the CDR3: TGTGCCAGCAGCCCCAGACAGGTTATCGCTTACGAGCAGTACTTC. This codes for CASSPRQVIAYEQYF.

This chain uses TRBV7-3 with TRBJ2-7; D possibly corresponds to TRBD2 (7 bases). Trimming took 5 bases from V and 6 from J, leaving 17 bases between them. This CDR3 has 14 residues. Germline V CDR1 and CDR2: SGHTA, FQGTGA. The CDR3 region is CASSPGGRLSEQYF. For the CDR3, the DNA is TGTGCCAGCAGCCCCGGGGGGCGCTTGAGCGAGCAGTACTTC.

The CDR3 bases are TGCGCCAGCAGCCAAGAGTTAGGAACCCCACCGAACACAGGGGGCCATCAAGAGACCCAGTACTTC. Translated, it gives CASSQELGTPPNTGGHQETQYF. V usage is TRBV4-1 and J usage is TRBJ2-5, with 9 bases that match TRBD1. V shed 0 bases and J 2 bases; nucleotides not matched to a gene: 22. The CDR3 totals 22 residues. CDR1 is MGHRA and CDR2 is YSYEKL in the germline V gene.

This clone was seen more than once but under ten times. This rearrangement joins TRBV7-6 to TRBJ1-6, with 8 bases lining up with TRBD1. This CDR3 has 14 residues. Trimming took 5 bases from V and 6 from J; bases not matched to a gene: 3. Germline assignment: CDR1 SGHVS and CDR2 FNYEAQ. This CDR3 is CASSHGQGNSPLHF. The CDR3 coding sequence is TGTGCCAGCAGCCATGGACAGGGTAATTCACCCCTCCACTTT.

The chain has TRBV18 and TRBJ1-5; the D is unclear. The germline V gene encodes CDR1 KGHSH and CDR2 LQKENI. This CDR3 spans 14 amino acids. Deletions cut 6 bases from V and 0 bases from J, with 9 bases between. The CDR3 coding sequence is TGTGCCAGCTCGGGAGGGAATAGCAATCAGCCCCAGCATTTT. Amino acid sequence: CASSGGNSNQPQHF.